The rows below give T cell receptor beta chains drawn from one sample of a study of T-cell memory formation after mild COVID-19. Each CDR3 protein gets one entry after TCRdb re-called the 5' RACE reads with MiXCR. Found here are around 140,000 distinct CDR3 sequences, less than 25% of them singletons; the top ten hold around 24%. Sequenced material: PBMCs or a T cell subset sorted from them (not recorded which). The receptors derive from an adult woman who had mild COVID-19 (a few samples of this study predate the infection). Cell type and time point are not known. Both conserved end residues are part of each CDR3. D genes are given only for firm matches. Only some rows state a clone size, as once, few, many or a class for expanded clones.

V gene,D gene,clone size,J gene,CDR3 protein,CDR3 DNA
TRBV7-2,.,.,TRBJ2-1,CASSSELAGNEQFF,TGTGCCAGCAGCTCGGAACTAGCAGGCAATGAGCAGTTCTTC
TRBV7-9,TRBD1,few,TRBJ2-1,CASRGQGAVNEQFF,TGTGCCAGCAGGGGACAGGGGGCAGTCAATGAGCAGTTCTTC
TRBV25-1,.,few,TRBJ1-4,CASSGLGKLFF,TGTGCCAGCAGCGGACTTGGGAAACTGTTTTTT
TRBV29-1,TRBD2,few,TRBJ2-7,CSVGGGEAASYEQYF,TGCAGCGTTGGGGGGGGTGAGGCCGCGTCCTACGAGCAGTACTTC
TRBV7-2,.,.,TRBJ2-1,CASSPLMEGWNEQFF,TGTGCCAGCAGCCCCCTGATGGAGGGGTGGAATGAGCAGTTCTTC
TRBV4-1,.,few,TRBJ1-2,CASSQVPGLEDYGYTF,TGCGCCAGCAGCCAAGTCCCGGGGCTAGAGGACTATGGCTACACCTTC
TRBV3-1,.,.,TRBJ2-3,CASSQLKSTDTQYF,TGTGCCAGCAGCCAATTGAAGAGCACAGATACGCAGTATTTT
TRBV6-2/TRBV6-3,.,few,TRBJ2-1,CASGRRGVYNEQFF,TGTGCCAGCGGCCGAAGGGGGGTATACAATGAGCAGTTCTTC
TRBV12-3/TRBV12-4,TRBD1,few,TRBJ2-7,CASSLGRGHEQYF,TGTGCCAGCAGTTTAGGCAGGGGGCACGAGCAGTACTTC
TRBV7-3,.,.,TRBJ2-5,CASSSDTETQYF,TGTGCCAGCAGCTCCGACACAGAGACCCAGTACTTC
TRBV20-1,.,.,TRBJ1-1,CSARVDRLAYTEAFF,TGCAGTGCTAGAGTCGACAGGTTGGCGTACACTGAAGCTTTCTTT
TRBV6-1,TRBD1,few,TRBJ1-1,CATDRSMNTEAFF,TGTGCCACGGACAGGTCCATGAACACTGAAGCTTTCTTT
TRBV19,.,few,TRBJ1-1,CASIYRDTEAFF,TGTGCCAGTATTTACAGGGACACTGAAGCTTTCTTT
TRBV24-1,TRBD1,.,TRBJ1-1,CANRQGRDTEAFF,TGTGCCAACAGACAGGGGAGGGACACTGAAGCTTTCTTT
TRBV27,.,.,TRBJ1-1,CASTLGGGNTEAFF,TGTGCCAGCACATTGGGGGGTGGCAACACTGAAGCTTTCTTT
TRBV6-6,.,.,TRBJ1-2,CASSWIELNYGYTF,TGTGCCAGCAGTTGGATAGAGCTCAACTATGGCTACACCTTC
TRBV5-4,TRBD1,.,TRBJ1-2,CASSWGGQNYGYTF,TGTGCCAGCAGTTGGGGGGGACAGAACTATGGCTACACCTTC
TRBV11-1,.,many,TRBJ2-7,CASSPGGSYEQYF,TGTGCCAGCAGCCCCGGCGGCTCCTACGAGCAGTACTTC
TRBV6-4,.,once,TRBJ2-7,CASSPWRGYEQYF,TGTGCCAGCAGTCCCTGGCGGGGCTACGAGCAGTACTTC
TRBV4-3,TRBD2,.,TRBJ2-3,CASSQGRRERTDTQYF,TGCGCCAGCAGCCAGGGTCGGCGGGAGAGGACAGATACGCAGTATTTT
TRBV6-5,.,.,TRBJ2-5,CASSYTGQQETQYF,TGTGCCAGCAGTTACACAGGGCAGCAAGAGACCCAGTACTTC
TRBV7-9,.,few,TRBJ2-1,CASSLAGWEEQFF,TGTGCCAGCAGCTTGGCGGGGTGGGAAGAGCAGTTCTTC
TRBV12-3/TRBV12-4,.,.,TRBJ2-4,CASKIGVDIQYF,TGTGCCAGCAAAATCGGTGTAGACATTCAGTACTTC
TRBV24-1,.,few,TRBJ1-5,CATSDAGLNQPQHF,TGTGCCACCAGTGACGCAGGGCTCAATCAGCCCCAGCATTTT
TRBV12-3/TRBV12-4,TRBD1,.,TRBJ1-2,CASSLGTGYGYTF,TGTGCCAGCAGTTTGGGGACAGGCTATGGCTACACCTTC
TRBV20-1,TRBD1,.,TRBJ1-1,CSARDWDSYTEAFF,TGCAGTGCTAGAGATTGGGACAGCTACACTGAAGCTTTCTTT
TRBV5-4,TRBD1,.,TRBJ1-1,CASSWTGVRTEAFF,TGTGCCAGCAGCTGGACAGGGGTGAGAACTGAAGCTTTCTTT
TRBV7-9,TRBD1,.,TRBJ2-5,CASSLEGAETQYF,TGTGCCAGCAGCTTAGAGGGGGCAGAGACCCAGTACTTC